This T cell receptor (beta chain) stems from a study of shared clonotypes between healthy human individuals (dated by TCRdb to 2019 to 2021). About the full investigation: A couple of women and three men aged 18 to 49 years were included in the cohort. For each donor, CD4 naive and CD4 memory were each run on three plates, CD8 naive on two plates, and CD8 memory on one plate. Blood TCR repertoires of about 5 healthy adults were deeply sequenced to estimate repertoire size and the extent of clonotype sharing between individuals. Different laboratories and diverse techniques were used to prepare libraries and sequence TCR repertoires, to increase sequencing depth and limit assay-specific biases. Leukapheresis yielded between about 0.94 and 10 billion PBMCs per donor.

The donors were healthy, HIV-negative adults with no recently reported acute infections or vaccinations. Only Caucasian adults living in Nashville, Tennessee, USA were represented among the donors. CD4+ T cells were enriched by magnetic negative selection, after which naive cells were positively selected on CD45RA and the negative fraction was taken as the memory subset. After blood collection by leukapheresis, PBMCs were isolated using Ficoll-Histopaque density gradient centrifugation and then cryopreserved in the vapor phase of liquid nitrogen. Analytical flow cytometry was used to check the purity and quantity of each magnetically sorted T cell population. Each sorted fraction had its genomic DNA isolated and then quantified by UV absorbance on a Nanodrop 2000c. TCR CDR3 regions were amplified from genomic DNA by multiplex PCR using the deep immunoSEQ assay. Genomic DNA extracted from each cell subset was distributed evenly over all wells of several immunoSEQ 96-well plates, and each plate served as one replicate. For sorted subsets, each replicate PCR was loaded with about 200 ng genomic DNA, equivalent to 25,000 to 35,000 T cell genomes. Purified libraries were quantified with a Qubit 3.0 fluorometer, sized on a Bioanalyzer 2100, and re-quantified with the KAPA Library Quantification kit. Each immunoSEQ 96-well plate was sequenced on its own single-read 150-cycle Illumina NextSeq 550 flow cell. In the authors' own workflow: The immunoSEQ output contained only junctional sequences without quality scores, so filtering could not match that applied to full-length reads. Sequences were annotated with PyIR, a Python wrapper for IgBLAST v1.9, using IMGT germline references to assign V/J genes and CDR3. Reads with weak V/J assignments (E-value above 1e-6), missing CDR3, stop codons, out-of-frame junctions, or ambiguous translated residues were removed. V3J clonotypes were defined by identical inferred V gene, J gene, and CDR3 amino acid sequence. Percentage overlap between repertoires was computed as shared unique clonotypes divided by the size of the smaller repertoire. Repertoire richness was assessed with RTK rarefaction, the Chao1 estimator, and Recon v2.1 estimates of unobserved clonotypes. For all TCRbeta clonotypes obtained by the gDNA method from four donors, generation probabilities were computed with OLGA. TCRdb re-hosts the immuneACCESS table, in-frame sequences only. Its copies lack some clones; in the studies checked, an unresolved V gene accounts for under half of them, and the cause for the rest is not known. The DNA was the basis for D and trimming; V, J and clone size are from that table. Counted in this sample were about 1.5 million clones; 95% to 99% of them appeared once. 0.45% of the sample is taken by the ten largest.

Study-wide findings and limitations: Higher generation probabilities were observed for clonotypes shared by all four sorted-subset donors than for non-shared clonotypes. Even with the large sequencing depth, rarefaction of the sorted-subset datasets indicated that sequencing was incomplete. Only blood was sampled, and tissue TCR repertoires likely differ from those in blood. Across a few donors, roughly 5% of naive CD4, roughly 3.3% of naive CD8, approximately 2.5% of memory CD4, and approximately 0.42% of memory CD8 clonotypes were shared. Estimated clonotype richness was generally larger for naive than for memory subsets. Based on pairwise subsampling, the degree of clonotype sharing among donors was expected to be affected by sequencing depth. Because the study included a small number of donors, the genetic and exposure-history diversity represented was limited.

A remark on this clone: This clone's antigen is unknown. No base qualities exist here, and no much larger clone lies one base off it.

The clonotype comes from a man aged 30 to 45 in good health. Sequencing was done on a sample of naive CD4+ T cells sorted from blood. The label giving this sample's cell subset or site can be read as: CD45RA+ positively selected.

The CDR3 has the sequence CASSLGQGTMADTQYF. The nucleotide sequence reads TGTGCCAGCAGCTTGGGGCAGGGGACGATGGCAGATACGCAGTATTTT. The V gene is TRBV5-5 and the J gene is TRBJ2-3; tentative D gene TRBD1, with 6 bases matching. The V end loses 0 bases and the J end loses 4 bases, and a stretch of 15 bases separates them. The CDR3 contains 16 residues, cysteine and phenylalanine counted. The retained sequence is limited to the CDR3, 48 bases, with the frame set at the first base. The germline V gene encodes CDR1 SGHKS and CDR2 YYEKEE (reference sequence).